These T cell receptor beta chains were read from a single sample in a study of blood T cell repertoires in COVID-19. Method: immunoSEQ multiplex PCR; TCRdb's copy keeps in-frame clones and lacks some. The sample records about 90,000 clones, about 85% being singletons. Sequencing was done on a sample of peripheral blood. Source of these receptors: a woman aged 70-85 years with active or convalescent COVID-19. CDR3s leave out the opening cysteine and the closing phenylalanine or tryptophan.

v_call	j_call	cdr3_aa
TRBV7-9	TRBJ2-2	ASSSETGGWSGELF
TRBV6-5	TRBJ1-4	ASSYPTGTGAEKLF
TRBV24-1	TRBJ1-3	ATSDPGQGQNTIY
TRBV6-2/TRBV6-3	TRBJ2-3	ASSLRLAGTDTQY
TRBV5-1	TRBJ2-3	ASSPTTGSSTDTQY
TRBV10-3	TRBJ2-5	ATGEETQY
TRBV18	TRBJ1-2	ASSPLDDGGGYGYT
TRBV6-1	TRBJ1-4	ASSELWGGEKLF
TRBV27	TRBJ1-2	ASSFIGDYGHT
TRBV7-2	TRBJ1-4	ASSLDRGATNEKLF
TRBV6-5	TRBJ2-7	ASSPDRTSYEQY
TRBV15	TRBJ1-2	ATSRDRQPVGYT
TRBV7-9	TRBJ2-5	ASSRTGVGKRGETQY
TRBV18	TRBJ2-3	ASSPQQESSTDTQY
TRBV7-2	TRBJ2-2	ASSRGAGFPGELF
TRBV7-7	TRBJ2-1	ASSLGTGIVDEQF
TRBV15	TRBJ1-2	ATSRDSPFGTGGSDGYT
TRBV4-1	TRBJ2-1	ASSTRVAGGNNEQF
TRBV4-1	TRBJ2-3	ASRLRQMGTDTQY
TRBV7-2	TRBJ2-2	ASSIAGTLNTGELF
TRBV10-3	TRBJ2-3	ASSGGAPNTQY
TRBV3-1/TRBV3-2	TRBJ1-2	ASSQGRQVSGYT